This TCR beta chain was captured in a study of cytomegalovirus exposure and HLA in healthy donors. At the level of the study: The 90 to 150 validation repertoires were produced on the same platform as the approximately 620 repertoires of the first cohort. This was reported in a later analysis.

The J segment lost 6 bases and the V segment lost 4 bases, leaving 6 bases of the junction unmatched. CDR3 length: 13 residues. Germline V lookup: CDR1 MDHEN, CDR2 SYDVKM. Notes on the study in general: Testing in vitro showed a few CMV-associated chains specific for CMV antigens.

On this clone: Its antigen is undetermined.

Libraries were prepared by immunoSEQ multiplex PCR; TCRdb keeps only in-frame clonotypes and omits some of them. The sample includes about 180,000 clones, 86% of them seen just once. This sequence was found in a man younger than 35 in good health and CMV-seropositive. The sample was PBMCs. This chain joins TRBV28 and TRBJ2-7; 7 nucleotides line up with TRBD1. CDR3 loop: CASSSGQSLEQYF. The CDR3 DNA reads TGTGCCAGCAGTTCGGGACAGTCTCTCGAGCAGTACTTC.